This T cell receptor (beta chain) is drawn from a study of cytomegalovirus exposure and HLA in healthy donors. With V trimmed by 6 bases and J by 5 bases, 9 bases remained unmatched. CDR3 length equals 15 residues. Germline lookup yields CDR1 MNHNS and CDR2 SASEGT. PCR was performed using 60 Vbeta and 13 Jbeta primers. The method was immunoSEQ multiplex PCR; TCRdb's version includes in-frame clones alone and lacks a portion of them. This table has 95,000 to 110,000 clones, roughly 80% appearing once. Notes on the study in general: Analysis was performed later, and it showed HLA-associated TCR beta chains to be more clonally expanded than equally common others. Analysis was carried out at a later point, and it linked a missense DCLRE1C variant to TCR beta V- and J-gene trimming.

For this clone: Antigen unknown.

V gene TRBV6-1 combines with J gene TRBJ2-5, with 10 bases that match TRBD1. The receptor was isolated from a man aged 30 to 39 in good health and CMV-seropositive. Material: PBMCs. In nucleotides, the CDR3 is TGTGCCAGCAGCCCGGACAGGGGGGGGCGGGAGACCCAGTACTTC. It yields the protein CASSPDRGGRETQYF.